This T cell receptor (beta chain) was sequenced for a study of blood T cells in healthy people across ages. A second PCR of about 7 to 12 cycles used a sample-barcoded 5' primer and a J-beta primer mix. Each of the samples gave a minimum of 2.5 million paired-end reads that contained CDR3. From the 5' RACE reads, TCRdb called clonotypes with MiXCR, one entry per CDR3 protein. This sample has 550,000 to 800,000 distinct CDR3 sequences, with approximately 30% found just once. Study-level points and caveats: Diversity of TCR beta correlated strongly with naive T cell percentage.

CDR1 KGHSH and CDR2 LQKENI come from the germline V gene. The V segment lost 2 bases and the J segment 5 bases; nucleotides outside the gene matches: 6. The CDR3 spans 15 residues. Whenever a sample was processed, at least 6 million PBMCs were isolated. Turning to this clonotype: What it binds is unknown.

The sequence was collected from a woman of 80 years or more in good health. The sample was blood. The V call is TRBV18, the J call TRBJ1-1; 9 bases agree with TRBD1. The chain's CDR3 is CASSPFGQGRTEAFF. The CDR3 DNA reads TGTGCCAGCTCACCATTCGGACAGGGGAGGACTGAAGCTTTCTTT.